Following are 21 T cell receptor beta chains from one sample sequenced in a study of shared clonotypes between healthy human individuals. The protocol was immunoSEQ multiplex PCR, while the TCRdb copy is restricted to in-frame clones and leaves out a portion. The sample holds about 1.5 million clones, 98% seen once. Sequenced input: naive CD4+ T cells sorted from blood. The subset is: CD45RA+ positively selected. The source is a man aged 25 to 40 in good health.

V is TRBV19 and J is TRBJ2-5; 14 nucleotides agree with TRBD2. The CDR3 length is 17 residues. The V gene end was trimmed by 6 bases and the J gene end by 3 bases; junction bases not matched to a gene: 9. Per the germline V gene, CDR1 is LNHDA and CDR2 is SQIVND (reference sequence). CDR3 sequence reads: CASRDTGLAGEKETQYF. CDR3 nucleotides: TGTGCCAGTAGAGATACGGGACTAGCGGGAGAAAAAGAGACCCAGTACTTC.

Concerning this clone: Other DNA sequences of this sample code for an identical CDR3. CDR3 bases: TGTGCCAGCAGCCCTTCTAATGAGCAGTTCTTC. Translation: CASSPSNEQFF. The rearrangement uses TRBV7-2 and TRBJ2-1; D ambiguous. This CDR3 spans 11 amino acids. CDR1 SGHTA and CDR2 FQGNSA come from the germline V gene. Trimming shortened V by 5 bases and J by 7 bases, and 6 bases separated the two germline ends.

The chain employs TRBV12-5 and TRBJ2-2; D remains unclear. Germline CDR1 LGHNT, CDR2 FRNRAP. V gave up 5 bases and J gave up 2 bases, with 6 bases separating them. The CDR3 spans 13 residues. The CDR3 spells CASGQTNTGELFF. CDR3 bases: TGTGCTAGTGGTCAAACAAACACCGGGGAGCTGTTTTTT.

V gene TRBV5-1 combines with J gene TRBJ1-2, with unresolved D. Trimming stripped 1 base from V and 0 bases from J, with 13 bases between. Germline CDR1 is SGHRS and CDR2 is YFSETQ. This CDR3 contains 16 residues. CDR3 loop: CASSLREFQPNYGYTF. The CDR3 DNA reads as TGCGCCAGCAGCTTGCGCGAATTTCAGCCTAACTATGGCTACACCTTC.

The genes are TRBV2 and TRBJ2-3; no clear D gene. Trimming cost V 8 bases and J 0 bases, with 9 bases left between them. The length of the CDR3 is 13 residues. Per germline, CDR1 SNHLY and CDR2 FYNNEI. CDR3 coding DNA: TGTGCCAGCTTAAGGGATAGCACAGATACGCAGTATTTT. Translated, it gives CASLRDSTDTQYF.

In this sample, this clone turned up once. This chain uses TRBV4-3 with TRBJ2-2; 12 bases line up with TRBD2. CDR1 LGHNA and CDR2 YSLEER come from the germline V gene. The trim removed 4 bases at V and 7 bases at J, leaving 16 bases unmatched. The CDR3 contains 19 residues. The CDR3 here is CASSPTLHPSGRGGGELFF. In DNA form, the CDR3 reads TGCGCCAGCAGCCCGACTCTCCATCCTAGCGGGAGGGGAGGCGGGGAGCTGTTTTTT.

The V and J genes are TRBV5-4 and TRBJ2-5; tentative D call: TRBD1 (6 bases). The CDR3 has 14 residues. Germline CDR1 SGHNT, CDR2 YYREEE (reference sequence). The V gene lost 4 bases and the J gene lost 4 bases, with 14 bases spanning the gap. CDR3 nucleotides: TGTGCCAGCAGCGCAGGGACAAGTGGAGAGACCCAGTACTTC. Its translation is CASSAGTSGETQYF.

The chain is built from TRBV5-1 and TRBJ2-7, with TRBD2 matching 7 bases. Germline CDR1 SGHRS, CDR2 YFSETQ. This CDR3 is 15 amino acids long. J was trimmed by 5 bases and V by 0 bases; bases with no gene match: 8. The CDR3 DNA sequence: TGCGCCAGCAGCTTGGCCGGGGGAGGGCCTGACGAGCAGTACTTC. Protein: CASSLAGGGPDEQYF.

The chain has TRBV11-1 and TRBJ1-1; D is unclear. The CDR3 totals 13 residues. Per the germline V gene, CDR1 is SGHAT and CDR2 is FQDESV (reference sequence). Trimming removed 5 bases from V and 4 bases from J, with 11 bases in between. CDR3 coding DNA: TGTGCCAGCAGCCCCGGGTTGGGCACTGAAGCTTTCTTT. Translating gives CASSPGLGTEAFF.

The CDR3 nucleotides read TGTGCCAGCAGCTTAGTTGTTGCGGGAGGTCCGTACTTC. Amino acids: CASSLVVAGGPYF. This rearrangement joins TRBV11-2 to TRBJ2-7; 8 nucleotides line up with TRBD2. Trimming cost V 1 base and J 12 bases; bases outside gene matches: 8. The CDR3 spans 13 residues. Germline CDR1 and CDR2: SGHAT and FQNNGV.

J is TRBJ2-1 and V is TRBV2, with D possibly matching TRBD2 (5 bases). The V gene's germline CDR1 is SNHLY and CDR2 FYNNEI. The CDR3 is made up of 13 amino acids. Trimming removed 5 bases from V and 4 bases from J, with 9 bases in between. DNA for the CDR3: TGTGCCAGCAGTCCCCTAGCTTACAATGAGCAGTTCTTC. Translated, it gives CASSPLAYNEQFF.

This rearrangement joins TRBV29-1 to TRBJ2-7; tentatively, D is TRBD2 (6 bases). Trimming shortened V by 7 bases and J by 2 bases, and 9 bases separated the two germline ends. Germline V gives CDR1 SQVTM, CDR2 ANQGSEA. The CDR3 is made up of 11 amino acids. The CDR3 loop reads CSATGAYEQYF. The CDR3 DNA is TGCAGCGCCACGGGAGCCTACGAGCAGTACTTC.

V gene TRBV14 combines with J gene TRBJ2-3, with a possible D match to TRBD2 (5 bases). Germline lookup yields CDR1 SGHDN and CDR2 FVKESK. V shed 0 bases and J shed 4 bases, with 11 bases lying between them. The CDR3 spans 15 residues. The CDR3 bases are TGTGCCAGCAGCCAAGACACCCCAGCGGCAGATACGCAGTATTTT. This codes for CASSQDTPAADTQYF.

The chain links TRBV5-1 to TRBJ1-1; D might be TRBD1 (5 bases). This CDR3 is 15 amino acids long. V lost 1 base and J lost 1, with 11 bases in between. CDR1 and CDR2 (germline): SGHRS, YFSETQ. The CDR3 bases are TGCGCCAGCAGCTTGTTTCCAGGGAGGAACACTGAAGCTTTCTTT. Amino acid sequence: CASSLFPGRNTEAFF.

This rearrangement joins TRBV4-3 to TRBJ2-7; 11 nucleotides align to TRBD2. The germline CDR1 and CDR2 sequences are LGHNA and YSLEER. The V and J ends lost 0 bases and 5 bases, in that order; junction bases with no gene match: 6. The CDR3 runs to 16 residues. The CDR3 region is CASSQENSGRAHEQYF. The CDR3 DNA is TGCGCCAGCAGCCAAGAAAATAGCGGGAGGGCCCACGAGCAGTACTTC.

The chain carries TRBV18 and TRBJ1-1; 7 bases are a match to TRBD1. V was pared by 1 base and J by 1 base, with 18 bases of the junction left unmatched. Looked up from germline, CDR1 is KGHSH and CDR2 is LQKENI. CDR3 length: 20 residues. The CDR3 coding sequence is TGTGCCAGCTCACCACGCGCAGGGGGTTTATCGTCGCTTACGAACACTGAAGCTTTCTTT. It is translated as CASSPRAGGLSSLTNTEAFF. Variable domain in full (rest from reference TRBV18 and TRBJ1-1): NAGVMQNPRHLVRRRGQEARLRCSPMKGHSHVYWYRQLPEEGLKFMVYLQKENIIDESGMPKERFSAEFPKEGPSILRIQQVVRGDSAAYFCASSPRAGGLSSLTNTEAFFGQGTRLTVV.

V gene TRBV6-1 combines with J gene TRBJ1-1, with unresolved D. With 3 bases removed from V and 0 bases from J, the gap between germline ends came to 8 bases. The CDR3 has 14 amino acids. Germline loops: CDR1 MNHNS, CDR2 SASEGT. This CDR3 is CASSDPGMNTEAFF. The CDR3 DNA is TGTGCCAGCAGTGATCCGGGCATGAACACTGAAGCTTTCTTT.

About this clone: Its ends do not fully match the called genes, so a read error is possible. The chain combines TRBV11-2 with TRBJ2-7; 15 bases agree with TRBD2. The CDR3 has 15 residues. The germline V gene has CDR1 SGHAT and CDR2 FQNNGV. CDR3 residues: CASSFGMGLAGGTLF. CDR3 in DNA: TGTGCCAGCAGCTTTGGGATGGGACTAGCGGGAGGTACCCTCTTC.

V is TRBV6-5 and J is TRBJ2-3, with 14 bases aligning to TRBD2. The germline V gene has CDR1 MNHEY and CDR2 SVGAGI. The CDR3 has 12 residues. With 5 bases clipped from V and 15 bases from J, the junction kept 4 bases outside the gene matches. CDR3 residues: CASSPGTSGRYF. For the CDR3, the DNA is TGTGCCAGCAGTCCCGGGACTAGCGGGAGATATTTT.

About this clone itself: This CDR3 is also generated by other DNA sequences in the sample. The genes are TRBV27 and TRBJ2-5; tentatively, D is TRBD1 or TRBD2 (6 bases each). The CDR3 runs to 14 residues. V was trimmed by 6 bases and J by 5 bases, leaving 16 bases between them. Per the germline V gene, CDR1 is MNHEY and CDR2 is SMNVEV (reference sequence). As DNA, the CDR3 is TGTGCCAGCAGCTTGGGGGGCGCAGGCGAGACCCAGTACTTC. Translation: CASSLGGAGETQYF.

The gene calls are TRBV10-3 and TRBJ2-5; 10 nucleotides align to TRBD2. The CDR3 is 16 residues long. Trimming cost V 0 bases and J 5 bases; bases outside gene matches: 6. Germline V gives CDR1 ENHRY, CDR2 SYGVKD. The CDR3 DNA reads TGTGCCATCAGTGAGTCTGGCCTAGCGGGAGAGGAGACCCAGTACTTC. This translates into CAISESGLAGEETQYF.